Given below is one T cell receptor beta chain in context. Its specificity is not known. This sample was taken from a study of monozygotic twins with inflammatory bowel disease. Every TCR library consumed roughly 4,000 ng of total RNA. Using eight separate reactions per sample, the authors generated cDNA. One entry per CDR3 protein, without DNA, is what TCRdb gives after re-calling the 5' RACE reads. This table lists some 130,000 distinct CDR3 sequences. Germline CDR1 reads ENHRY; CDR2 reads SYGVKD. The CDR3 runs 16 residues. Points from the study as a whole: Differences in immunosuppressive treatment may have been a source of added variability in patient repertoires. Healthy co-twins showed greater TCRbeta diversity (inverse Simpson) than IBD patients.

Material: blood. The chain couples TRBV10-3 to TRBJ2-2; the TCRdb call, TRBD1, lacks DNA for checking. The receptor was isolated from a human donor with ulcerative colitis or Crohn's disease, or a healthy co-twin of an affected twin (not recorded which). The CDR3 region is CAITSGQGRGTGELFF.